The 8 T cell receptor beta chains below come from one sample, sequenced in a study of blood T cell repertoires in COVID-19. Sequencing used immunoSEQ multiplex PCR; TCRdb keeps in-frame clones, though not all of them. Among around 420,000 clones, over 75% were seen once, and the ten largest hold 2% to 2.5%. Sequencing was carried out using PBMCs or T cells enriched from blood (not recorded which). The source of these receptors is a middle-aged woman with acute COVID-19.

V and J are TRBV5-1 and TRBJ2-7, with 7 bases lining up with TRBD1. This CDR3 has 15 amino acids. After removal of 7 bases from V and 2 bases from J, the junction contained 12 bases not matched to a gene. Germline V gene data show CDR1 as SGHRS and CDR2 as YFSETQ. The DNA for the CDR3 is TGCGCCAGCGGCTCAACGGGACAGCTTACCTACGAGCAGTACTTC. The encoded protein is CASGSTGQLTYEQYF.

The chain has TRBV4-1 and TRBJ1-2; D possibly corresponds to TRBD1 (6 bases). In germline, CDR1 is MGHRA, CDR2 YSYEKL. There are 16 residues in the CDR3. V was pared by 2 bases and J by 3 bases, with 16 bases between. The chain's CDR3 is CASSQTFRGRDYGYTF. The CDR3 DNA sequence: TGCGCCAGCAGCCAAACGTTCAGGGGTAGGGACTATGGCTACACCTTC.

The CDR3 DNA reads as TGTGCCAGCAGCTACCAGGGGGCGGGTGGCTACACCTTC. Amino acids: CASSYQGAGGYTF. The genes are TRBV5-4 and TRBJ1-2; TRBD1 agrees at 8 bases. With 3 bases clipped from V and 7 bases from J, the junction kept 5 bases outside the gene matches. The CDR3 loop spans 13 amino acids. Germline V gene data show CDR1 as SGHNT and CDR2 as YYREEE (reference sequence).

The rearrangement uses TRBV5-1 and TRBJ2-5; 7 nucleotides line up with TRBD1. The CDR3 consists of 14 residues. V was clipped by 3 bases and J by 4 bases; unmatched bases: 6. Germline values: CDR1 SGHRS, CDR2 YFSETQ. As DNA, the CDR3 is TGCGCCAGCAGCTCCACAGGGGCGGGAGAGACCCAGTACTTC. As protein: CASSSTGAGETQYF.

In its sample, this clone was seen a few times. The rearrangement uses TRBV15 and TRBJ2-1; possible D gene TRBD2, 5 bases. This CDR3 has 15 residues. The V and J ends lost 5 bases and 6 bases respectively, with 17 bases between them. The germline V gene encodes CDR1 LNHNV and CDR2 YYDKDF (reference sequence). CDR3 residues: CATSRPGSGRNEQFF. The CDR3 nucleotides are TGTGCCACCAGCCGACCGGGATCCGGACGCAATGAGCAGTTCTTC.

This clone was picked up one time. The rearrangement uses TRBV9 and TRBJ2-7; possible D gene TRBD1, 7 bases. The CDR3 spans 15 residues. Germline loops: CDR1 SGDLS, CDR2 YYNGEE. V shed 2 bases and J shed 6 bases, with 18 bases lying between them. The CDR3 loop reads CASSVRGEKACEQYF. The CDR3 DNA is TGTGCCAGCAGCGTCAGGGGGGAAAAAGCCTGCGAGCAGTACTTC. The whole variable domain, filled in from reference TRBV9 and TRBJ2-7, reads DSGVTQTPKHLITATGQRVTLRCSPRSGDLSVYWYQQSLDQGLQFLIQYYNGEERAKGNILERFSAQQFPDLHSELNLSSLELGDSALYFCASSVRGEKACEQYFGPGTRLTVT.

This chain's CDR3 is CASSLGGGTTKNIQYF. The CDR3 DNA is TGTGCCAGCAGCCTTGGGGGGGGTACCACCAAAAACATTCAGTACTTC. V usage is TRBV5-4 and J usage is TRBJ2-4, with 7 bases matching TRBD2. Germline assignment: CDR1 SGHNT and CDR2 YYREEE (reference sequence). The CDR3 has 16 residues. V lost 4 bases and J lost 2; bases outside the gene matches: 9.

The CDR3 DNA is TGTGCCAGTAGTACCCTAGCGGCATCCTACGAGCAGTACTTC. Translation gives CASSTLAASYEQYF. The chain uses TRBV19 and TRBJ2-7, with TRBD2 identical over 7 bases. The CDR3 covers 14 residues. Germline V gene sequence: CDR1 LNHDA, CDR2 SQIVND (reference sequence). Losses at the gene ends were 4 bases for V and 1 base for J; bases not matched to a gene: 4. Supplemented by reference TRBV19 and TRBJ2-7, the full variable domain reads DGGITQSPKYLFRKEGQNVTLSCEQNLNHDAMYWYRQDPGQGLRLIYYSQIVNDFQKGDIAEGYSVSREKKESFPLTVTSAQKNPTAFYLCASSTLAASYEQYFGPGTRLTVT.